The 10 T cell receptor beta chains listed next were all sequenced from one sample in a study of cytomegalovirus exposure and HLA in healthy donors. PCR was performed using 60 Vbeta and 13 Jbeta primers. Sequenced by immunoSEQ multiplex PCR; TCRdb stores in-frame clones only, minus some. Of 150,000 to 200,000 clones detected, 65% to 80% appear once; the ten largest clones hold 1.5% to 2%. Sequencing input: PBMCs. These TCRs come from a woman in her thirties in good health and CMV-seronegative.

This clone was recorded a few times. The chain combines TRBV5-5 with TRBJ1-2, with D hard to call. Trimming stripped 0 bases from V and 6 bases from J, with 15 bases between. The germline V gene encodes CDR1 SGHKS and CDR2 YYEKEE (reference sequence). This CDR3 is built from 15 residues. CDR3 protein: CASSLGPVRSDGYTF. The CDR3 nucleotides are TGTGCCAGCAGCTTGGGCCCAGTACGATCTGATGGCTACACCTTC. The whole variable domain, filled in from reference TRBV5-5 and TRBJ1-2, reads DAGVTQSPTHLIKTRGQQVTLRCSPISGHKSVSWYQQVLGQGPQFIFQYYEKEERGRGNFPDRFSARQFPNYSSELNVNALLLGDSALYLCASSLGPVRSDGYTFGSGTRLTVV.

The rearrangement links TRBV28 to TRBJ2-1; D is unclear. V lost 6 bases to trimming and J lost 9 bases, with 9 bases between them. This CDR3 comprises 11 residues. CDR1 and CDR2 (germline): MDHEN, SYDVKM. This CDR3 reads CASREAGEQFF. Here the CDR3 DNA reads TGTGCCAGCAGAGAGGCTGGTGAGCAGTTCTTC.

The CDR3 protein is CASSDLPGLASEETQYF. CDR3 DNA: TGTGCCAGCAGTGATCTACCGGGACTAGCAAGCGAAGAGACCCAGTACTTC. V is TRBV25-1 and J is TRBJ2-5, with 9 nucleotides matching TRBD2. Germline CDR1 MGHDK, CDR2 SYGVNS. This CDR3 region has 17 residues. Trimming cost V 3 bases and J 3 bases; bases outside gene matches: 11.

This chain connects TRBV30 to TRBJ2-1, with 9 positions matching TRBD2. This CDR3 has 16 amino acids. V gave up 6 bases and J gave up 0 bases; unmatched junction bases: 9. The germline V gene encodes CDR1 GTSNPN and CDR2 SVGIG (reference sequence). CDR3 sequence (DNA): TGTGCCTGCGAAGATAGCGGGGGCCTCTCCTACAATGAGCAGTTCTTC. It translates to CACEDSGGLSYNEQFF.

The CDR3, as DNA: TGTGCCAGCAGTGACAGGGCGAATAGAGCCAAAAACATTCAGTACTTC. This encodes CASSDRANRAKNIQYF. The V gene is TRBV6-7, the J gene TRBJ2-4, with 7 bases aligning to TRBD1. TRBV6-7 is reported as an ORF; its role is uncertain. The junction had 7 bases not matched to a gene; V was cut back by 5 bases and J by 0 bases. The CDR3 extends over 16 amino acids.

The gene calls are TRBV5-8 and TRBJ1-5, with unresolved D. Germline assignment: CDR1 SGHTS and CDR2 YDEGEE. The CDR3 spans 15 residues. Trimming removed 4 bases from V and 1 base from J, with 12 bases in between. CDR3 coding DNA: TGTGCCAGCAGCCGTCGGGGATCCAGCAATCAGCCCCAGCATTTT. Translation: CASSRRGSSNQPQHF.

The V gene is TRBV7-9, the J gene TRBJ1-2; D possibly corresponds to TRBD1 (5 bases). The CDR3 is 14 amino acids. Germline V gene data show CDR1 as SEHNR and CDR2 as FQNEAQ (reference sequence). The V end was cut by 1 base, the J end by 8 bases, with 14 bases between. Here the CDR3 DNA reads TGTGCCAGCAGCTTAGTATCTAGGGGATGGGGCTACACCTTC. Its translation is CASSLVSRGWGYTF. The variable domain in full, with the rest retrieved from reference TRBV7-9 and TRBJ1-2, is DTGVSQNPRHKITKRGQNVTFRCDPISEHNRLYWYRQTLGQGPEFLTYFQNEAQLEKSRLLSDRFSAERPKGSFSTLEIQRTEQGDSAMYLCASSLVSRGWGYTFGSGTRLTVV.

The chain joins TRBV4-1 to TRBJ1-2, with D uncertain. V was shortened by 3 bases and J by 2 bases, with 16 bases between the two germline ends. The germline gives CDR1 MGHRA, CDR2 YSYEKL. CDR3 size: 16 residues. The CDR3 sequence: CASSHFGSPINYGYTF. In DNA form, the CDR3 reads TGCGCCAGCAGCCACTTTGGGAGCCCAATAAACTATGGCTACACCTTC.

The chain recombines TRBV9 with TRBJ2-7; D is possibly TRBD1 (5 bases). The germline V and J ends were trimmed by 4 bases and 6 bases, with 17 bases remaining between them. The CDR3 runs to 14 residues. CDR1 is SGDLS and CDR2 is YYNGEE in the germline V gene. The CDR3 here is CASSHDPSGPEQYF. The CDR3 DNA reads TGTGCCAGCAGCCATGACCCATCAGGGCCCGAGCAGTACTTC.

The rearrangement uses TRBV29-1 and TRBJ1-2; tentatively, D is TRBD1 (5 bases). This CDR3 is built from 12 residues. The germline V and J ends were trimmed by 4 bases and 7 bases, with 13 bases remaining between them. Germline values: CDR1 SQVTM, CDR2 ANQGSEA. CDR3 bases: TGCAGCGTTGGGCAGGGTTTGGGTGGCTACACCTTC. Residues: CSVGQGLGGYTF.